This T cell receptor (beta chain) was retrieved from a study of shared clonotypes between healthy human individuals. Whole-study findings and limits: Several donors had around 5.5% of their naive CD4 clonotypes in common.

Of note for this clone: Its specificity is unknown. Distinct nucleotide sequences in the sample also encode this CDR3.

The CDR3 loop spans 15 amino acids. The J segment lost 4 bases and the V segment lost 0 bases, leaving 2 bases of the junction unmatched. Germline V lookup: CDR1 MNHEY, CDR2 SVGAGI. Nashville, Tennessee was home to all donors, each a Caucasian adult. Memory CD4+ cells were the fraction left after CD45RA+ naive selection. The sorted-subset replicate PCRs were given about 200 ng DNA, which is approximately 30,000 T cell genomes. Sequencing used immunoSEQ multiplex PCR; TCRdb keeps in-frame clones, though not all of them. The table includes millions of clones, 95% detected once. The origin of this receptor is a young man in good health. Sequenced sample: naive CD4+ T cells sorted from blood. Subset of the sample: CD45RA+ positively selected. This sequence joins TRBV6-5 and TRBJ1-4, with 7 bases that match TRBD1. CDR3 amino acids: CASSYSTGNNEKLFF. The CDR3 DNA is TGTGCCAGCAGTTACTCGACAGGGAATAATGAAAAACTGTTTTTT.